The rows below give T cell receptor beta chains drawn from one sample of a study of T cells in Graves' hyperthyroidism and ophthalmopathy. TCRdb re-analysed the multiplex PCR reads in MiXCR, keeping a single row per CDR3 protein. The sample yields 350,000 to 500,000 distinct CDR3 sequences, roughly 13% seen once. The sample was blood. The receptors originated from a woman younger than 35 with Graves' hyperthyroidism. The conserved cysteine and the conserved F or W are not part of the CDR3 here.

cdr3_aa: ASSPAGISSYNEQL; j_call: TRBJ2-1; v_call: TRBV12-3/TRBV12-4
cdr3_aa: ASSESGVGTEAF; j_call: TRBJ1-1; v_call: TRBV6-1
cdr3_aa: ASSLRGVGGNEQF; j_call: TRBJ2-1; v_call: TRBV12-3/TRBV12-4
cdr3_aa: ASSLSLADGYT; j_call: TRBJ1-2; v_call: TRBV3-1
cdr3_aa: ATSTIVAGSGHEQF; j_call: TRBJ2-1; v_call: TRBV24-1
cdr3_aa: ASSFLGQGRGYGYT; j_call: TRBJ1-2; v_call: TRBV6-5
cdr3_aa: ASSQVALNQPQH; j_call: TRBJ1-5; v_call: TRBV4-1
cdr3_aa: ASRLRGGTEAF; j_call: TRBJ1-1; v_call: TRBV28
cdr3_aa: ASSSGLAGVEGETQY; j_call: TRBJ2-5; v_call: TRBV7-3
cdr3_aa: ASSPLKSGLRYEQY; j_call: TRBJ2-7; v_call: TRBV7-8
cdr3_aa: ASSPGTVTSYEQY; j_call: TRBJ2-7; v_call: TRBV28
cdr3_aa: ASSLPGRNQPQH; j_call: TRBJ1-5; v_call: TRBV5-4
cdr3_aa: AWSVLSRQINTEAF; j_call: TRBJ1-1; v_call: TRBV30
cdr3_aa: ASSGAKAGRRADTQY; j_call: TRBJ2-3; v_call: TRBV7-2
cdr3_aa: ASSLEWGSGSSYEQY; j_call: TRBJ2-7; v_call: TRBV28
cdr3_aa: ASSPPGGRSYNEQF; j_call: TRBJ2-1; v_call: TRBV13
cdr3_aa: ASSEPGSKSYEQY; j_call: TRBJ2-7; v_call: TRBV25-1
cdr3_aa: ASSQAGPHEQY; j_call: TRBJ2-7; v_call: TRBV4-1
cdr3_aa: ASSESAGSGETQY; j_call: TRBJ2-5; v_call: TRBV2